The rows below give T cell receptor beta chains drawn from one sample of a study of T cells in Graves' hyperthyroidism and ophthalmopathy. MiXCR was run by TCRdb on the multiplex PCR reads, yielding one entry per CDR3 protein. The sample records approximately 620,000 distinct CDR3 sequences, more than 11% being singletons. The sequencing sample was made of blood. The receptor set was obtained from a woman aged 25 to 39 with Graves' hyperthyroidism that later progressed to Graves' ophthalmopathy. Each CDR3 is given with its conserved first and last residue. The order of the fields is CDR3 protein, CDR3 DNA, V gene, clone size, J gene, D gene. D genes are given only for firm matches. Only some rows state a clone size, as once, few, many or a class for expanded clones.

CDR3 protein: CANTVQVGYGYTF
CDR3 DNA: TGTGCCAACACAGTCCAAGTCGGTTATGGCTACACCTTC
V gene: TRBV6-1
clone size: many
J gene: TRBJ1-2
D gene: -

CDR3 protein: CASTRALTNEKLFF
CDR3 DNA: TGTGCCAGCACCCGGGCCCTCACTAATGAAAAACTGTTTTTT
V gene: TRBV12-3/TRBV12-4
clone size: many
J gene: TRBJ1-4
D gene: -

CDR3 protein: CASSLPSAGELFF
CDR3 DNA: TGTGCCAGCAGCTTACCTTCCGCCGGGGAGCTGTTTTTT
V gene: TRBV11-3
clone size: many
J gene: TRBJ2-2
D gene: -

CDR3 protein: CASSLEGALNEKLFF
CDR3 DNA: TGTGCCAGCAGCTTAGAGGGCGCCCTTAATGAAAAACTGTTTTTT
V gene: TRBV7-8
clone size: -
J gene: TRBJ1-4
D gene: -

CDR3 protein: CASSLLPSAYNEQFF
CDR3 DNA: TGTGCCAGCAGTCTACTCCCCTCAGCCTACAATGAGCAGTTCTTC
V gene: TRBV12-3/TRBV12-4
clone size: few
J gene: TRBJ2-1
D gene: -

CDR3 protein: CASSQTGIGTDTQYF
CDR3 DNA: TGCGCCAGCAGCCAAACCGGGATCGGCACAGATACGCAGTATTTT
V gene: TRBV4-3
clone size: -
J gene: TRBJ2-3
D gene: -

CDR3 protein: CSAQPGTYTDTQYF
CDR3 DNA: TGCAGTGCTCAACCCGGGACGTACACAGATACGCAGTATTTT
V gene: TRBV20-1
clone size: few
J gene: TRBJ2-3
D gene: -

CDR3 protein: CASVGTGFTYNSPLHF
CDR3 DNA: TGTGCCAGCGTGGGAACAGGTTTTACCTATAATTCACCCCTCCACTTT
V gene: TRBV28
clone size: -
J gene: TRBJ1-6
D gene: -

CDR3 protein: CAWRGGTGFTGELFF
CDR3 DNA: TGTGCCTGGAGAGGGGGGACCGGATTCACCGGGGAGCTGTTTTTT
V gene: TRBV30
clone size: many
J gene: TRBJ2-2
D gene: -

CDR3 protein: CASSIRESRDSSSNNEQFF
CDR3 DNA: TGTGCCAGTAGTATACGGGAGAGCCGGGACTCAAGCAGCAACAATGAGCAGTTCTTC
V gene: TRBV19
clone size: few
J gene: TRBJ2-1
D gene: -

CDR3 protein: CASSQGLGDTQYF
CDR3 DNA: TGTGCCAGCAGCCAAGGCCTCGGGGATACGCAGTATTTT
V gene: TRBV3-1
clone size: many
J gene: TRBJ2-3
D gene: -

CDR3 protein: CASSVARGQDGYTF
CDR3 DNA: TGTGCCAGCAGCGTAGCCAGGGGGCAGGATGGCTACACCTTC
V gene: TRBV9
clone size: many
J gene: TRBJ1-2
D gene: TRBD1

CDR3 protein: CASSPGRLTYEQYF
CDR3 DNA: TGTGCCAGCAGCCCCGGCCGATTGACCTACGAGCAGTACTTC
V gene: TRBV7-8
clone size: -
J gene: TRBJ2-7
D gene: -

CDR3 protein: CASSVGQGTDTQYF
CDR3 DNA: TGTGCCAGCAGCGTCGGACAGGGCACAGATACGCAGTATTTT
V gene: TRBV9
clone size: many
J gene: TRBJ2-3
D gene: TRBD1

CDR3 protein: CASTRGQNDNSPLHF
CDR3 DNA: TGTGCCAGCACAAGGGGACAGAACGATAATTCACCCCTCCACTTT
V gene: TRBV6-1
clone size: few
J gene: TRBJ1-6
D gene: TRBD1

CDR3 protein: CATQRTVTNYGYTF
CDR3 DNA: TGCGCCACCCAACGGACAGTTACTAACTATGGCTACACCTTC
V gene: TRBV4-1
clone size: -
J gene: TRBJ1-2
D gene: -